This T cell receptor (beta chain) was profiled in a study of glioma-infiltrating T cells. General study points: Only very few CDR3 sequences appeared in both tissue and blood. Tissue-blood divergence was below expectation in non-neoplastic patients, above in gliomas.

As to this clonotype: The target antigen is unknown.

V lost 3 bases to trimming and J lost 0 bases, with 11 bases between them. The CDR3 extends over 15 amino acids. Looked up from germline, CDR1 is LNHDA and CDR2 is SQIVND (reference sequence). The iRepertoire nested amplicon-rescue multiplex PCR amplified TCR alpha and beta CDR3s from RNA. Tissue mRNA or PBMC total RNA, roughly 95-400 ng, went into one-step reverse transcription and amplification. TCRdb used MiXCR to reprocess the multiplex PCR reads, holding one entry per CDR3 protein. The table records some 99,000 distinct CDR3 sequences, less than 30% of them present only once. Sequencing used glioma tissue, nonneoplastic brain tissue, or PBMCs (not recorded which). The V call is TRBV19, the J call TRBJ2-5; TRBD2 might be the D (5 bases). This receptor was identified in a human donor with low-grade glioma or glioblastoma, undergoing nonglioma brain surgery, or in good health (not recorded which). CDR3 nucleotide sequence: TGTGCCAGTAGTATGTGGAGCGGCCACCAAGAGACCCAGTACTTC. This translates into CASSMWSGHQETQYF.